The 4 T cell receptor beta chains given below trace back to one sample, sequenced in a study of T cells of healthy individuals. MiXCR was run by TCRdb on the 5' RACE reads, yielding one entry per CDR3 protein. The sample records about 96,000 distinct CDR3 sequences, roughly a sixth being singletons. The receptors here all came from a human donor in good health.

The CDR3 protein is CASTRDREGNSPLHF. The CDR3 nucleotides read TGTGCCAGCACACGGGACAGGGAGGGAAATTCACCCCTCCACTTT. The chain has TRBV2 and TRBJ1-6; 9 bases fit TRBD1. The germline gives CDR1 SNHLY, CDR2 FYNNEI. This CDR3 has 15 residues. With 7 bases clipped from V and 7 bases from J, the junction kept 8 bases outside the gene matches.

This clonotype was picked up many times. The chain joins TRBV2 to TRBJ2-1; possibly TRBD2 for D (6 bases). The V end was cut by 8 bases, the J end by 10 bases, with 18 bases between. The germline CDR1 and CDR2 sequences are SNHLY and FYNNEI. CDR3 length equals 13 residues. CDR3 bases: TGTGCCAGCTGTGCTCGGGGCGGAGGGGAGCAGTTCTTC. Translating it yields CASCARGGGEQFF.

The chain has TRBV7-3 and TRBJ1-2; D is ambiguous. CDR1 and CDR2 (germline): SGHTA, FQGTGA. The CDR3 length is 14 residues. V lost 3 bases and J lost 12, with 20 bases in between. The CDR3 loop is CASSFLRLPAGDTF. In DNA form, the CDR3 reads TGTGCCAGCAGCTTTTTAAGACTCCCCGCTGGGGACACCTTC. The full variable domain, rest sourced from reference TRBV7-3 and TRBJ1-2, is GAGVSQTPSNKVTEKGKYVELRCDPISGHTALYWYRQSLGQGPEFLIYFQGTGAADDSGLPNDRFFAVRPEGSVSTLKIQRTERGDSAVYLCASSFLRLPAGDTFGSGTRLTVV.

This chain connects TRBV2 to TRBJ2-1; the match to TRBD2 covers 7 bases. The CDR3 spans 14 residues. The V segment lost 10 bases and the J segment 3 bases; nucleotides outside the gene matches: 9. Germline CDR1 is SNHLY and CDR2 is FYNNEI. The CDR3 DNA reads as TGTGCCATCCCCGGGAGGCGGGACTACAATGAGCAGTTCTTC. It is translated as CAIPGRRDYNEQFF. Full variable domain (rest looked up from reference TRBV2 and TRBJ2-1): EPEVTQTPSHQVTQMGQEVILRCVPISNHLYFYWYRQILGQKVEFLVSFYNNEISEKSEIFDDQFSVERPDGSNFTLKIRSTKLEDSAMYFCAIPGRRDYNEQFFGPGTRLTVL.